This TCR beta chain was obtained from a study of CD8+CD57+ T cells in acquired aplastic anemia. Per the germline V gene, CDR1 is MGHRA and CDR2 is YSYEKL. CDR3 length: 15 residues. V gave up 4 bases and J gave up 8 bases; unmatched junction bases: 6. The use of genomic DNA as template underpinned the TCR beta VDJ and CDR3 profiling. TCRdb itself ran the reads through MiXCR, one entry per CDR3 protein. The repertoire holds roughly 180,000 distinct CDR3 sequences, with nearly 65% as singletons. Sequencing involved patients with CD8+CD57+ cell expansion previously shown by flow cytometry. The V call is TRBV4-1, the J call TRBJ1-4, with TRBD1 matching over 11 bases. The TCR comes from a human donor with aplastic anemia. The sample consisted of sorted CD4+, CD8+, or CD8+CD57+ T cells (not recorded which) from PBMCs. The CDR3 sequence: CASSRGQGAEEKLFF. For the CDR3, the DNA is TGCGCCAGCAGCCGTGGACAGGGGGCGGAAGAAAAACTGTTTTTT.